One sample yielded the 32 T cell receptor beta chains listed below, sequenced in a study of shared clonotypes between healthy human individuals. Here immunoSEQ multiplex PCR was the method, and the copy in TCRdb shows in-frame clones only, minus some. The sample carries over a million clones, 95% to 97% recorded once. The specimen sequenced was naive CD4+ T cells sorted from blood. Indicated subset: CD45RA+ positively selected. The receptors were sampled from a young man in good health.

The chain joins TRBV21-1 to TRBJ1-1. TRBV21-1 is a pseudogene locus. The CDR3 is 15 amino acids. In nucleotides, the CDR3 is TGTGCCAGCAGGGAAGGTACGGGATTACGCACTGAAGCTTTCTTT. This translates into CASREGTGLRTEAFF.

The chain employs TRBV5-1 and TRBJ2-7; a possible D gene is TRBD2 (6 bases). The V end lost 4 bases, the J end lost 2 bases, and 25 bases lay between the germline ends. The CDR3 runs 18 residues. The germline gives CDR1 SGHRS, CDR2 YFSETQ. CDR3 bases: TGCGCCAGCAGCCTCACCTCTGTTCTAGCGTCCGGTACCTACGAGCAGTACTTC. As protein: CASSLTSVLASGTYEQYF. Full variable domain (rest looked up from reference TRBV5-1 and TRBJ2-7): KAGVTQTPRYLIKTRGQQVTLSCSPISGHRSVSWYQQTPGQGLQFLFEYFSETQRNKGNFPGRFSGRQFSNSRSEMNVSTLELGDSALYLCASSLTSVLASGTYEQYFGPGTRLTVT.

V gene TRBV19 combines with J gene TRBJ1-2, with 8 bases fitting TRBD1. This CDR3 has 13 residues. V lost 6 bases and J lost 8; bases outside the gene matches: 8. Germline CDR1 LNHDA, CDR2 SQIVND (reference sequence). The CDR3 reads CASSGQGGNGYTF. The CDR3, as DNA: TGTGCCAGTAGCGGACAGGGCGGTAACGGCTACACCTTC.

The chain combines TRBV20-1 with TRBJ2-3, with unresolved D. The CDR3 has 11 residues. V was cut by 6 bases and J by 4 bases, with 8 bases left in between. CDR1 is DFQATT, CDR2 SNEGSKA, per germline (reference sequence). The CDR3 spells CSASLPDTQYF. CDR3 sequence (DNA): TGCAGTGCCAGCCTTCCAGATACGCAGTATTTT.

The chain employs TRBV5-4 and TRBJ2-3; 13 nucleotides line up with TRBD2. The CDR3 contains 16 residues. V lost 3 bases to trimming and J lost 4 bases; unmatched junction nucleotides: 5. Germline V CDR1 and CDR2: SGHNT, YYREEE (reference sequence). The CDR3 region has the DNA TGTGCCAGCAGCTCACTAGCGGGAGGGCCTTCAGATACGCAGTATTTT. It codes for CASSSLAGGPSDTQYF.

V and J are TRBV9 and TRBJ2-5, with a possible D match to TRBD1 (6 bases). V was pared by 3 bases and J by 2 bases, with 14 bases between. Germline-derived CDR1 and CDR2 are SGDLS and YYNGEE. The length of the CDR3 is 15 residues. CDR3 amino acids: CASSGSGTNQETQYF. CDR3 nucleotide sequence: TGTGCCAGCAGCGGATCCGGGACAAATCAAGAGACCCAGTACTTC.

The chain is built from TRBV28 and TRBJ1-2; 11 bases align to TRBD1. From germline, CDR1 is MDHEN and CDR2 SYDVKM. Unmatched junction bases numbered 10, after V lost 5 bases and J lost 8 bases. This CDR3 region has 15 residues. The CDR3 sequence: CASSPTLDRGPGYTF. CDR3 nucleotide sequence: TGTGCCAGCAGTCCCACGCTGGACAGGGGGCCAGGCTACACCTTC.

The rearrangement uses TRBV6-1 and TRBJ2-7, with D tentatively TRBD1 or TRBD2 (5 bases each). The CDR3 has 14 amino acids. Looked up from germline, CDR1 is MNHNS and CDR2 is SASEGT. The V gene lost 9 bases and the J gene lost 0 bases, with 15 bases spanning the gap. CDR3 sequence: CASTIGTLSYEQYF. CDR3 in DNA: TGTGCCAGTACTATCGGGACCCTCTCCTACGAGCAGTACTTC.

This clone was seen once. V usage is TRBV7-9 and J usage is TRBJ2-5, with 8 bases aligning to TRBD1. Unmatched junction bases numbered 15, after V lost 5 bases and J lost 4 bases. From germline, CDR1 is SEHNR and CDR2 FQNEAQ (reference sequence). The CDR3 runs 17 residues. CDR3 nucleotides: TGTGCCAGCAGCCGTTATCCTGTCAGGGGGCGGGGAGAGACCCAGTACTTC. Its protein is CASSRYPVRGRGETQYF.

The chain uses TRBV6-1 and TRBJ1-5; no clear D gene. The CDR3 spans 12 residues. Looked up from germline, CDR1 is MNHNS and CDR2 is SASEGT. Trimming stripped 5 bases from V and 2 bases from J, with 4 bases between. The CDR3 here is CASSSRNQPQHF. The CDR3 coding sequence is TGTGCCAGCAGTTCGCGCAATCAGCCCCAGCATTTT.

The chain recombines TRBV14 with TRBJ2-7, with TRBD1 matching over 7 bases. Germline V CDR1 and CDR2: SGHDN, FVKESK. The CDR3 has 15 amino acids. The ends lost 0 bases at V and 2 bases at J; junction bases unmatched: 4. CDR3 in DNA: TGTGCCAGCAGCCAAGAGCGGACAGGTGCCTACGAGCAGTACTTC. This translates into CASSQERTGAYEQYF.

The chain recombines TRBV5-7 with TRBJ2-7, with a possible D match to TRBD1 (6 bases). TRBV5-7 is an open reading frame whose function is uncertain. The CDR3 consists of 13 residues. The ends were cut back, 4 bases at V and 4 bases at J, with 12 bases in the middle. The CDR3 sequence is CASSRDRLYEQYF. The DNA for the CDR3 is TGTGCCAGCAGCCGCGACAGGCTGTACGAGCAGTACTTC.

The CDR3 is CASSPAGNQPQHF. The CDR3 DNA reads as TGTGCCAGCAGCCCGGCTGGCAATCAGCCCCAGCATTTT. This chain links TRBV4-2 with TRBJ1-5; unclear D gene. The CDR3 contains 13 residues. CDR1 and CDR2 (germline): LGHNA, YNFKEQ. V dropped 4 bases and J dropped 2 bases, with 6 bases sitting between them.

V and J are TRBV12-5 and TRBJ2-1, with no clear D. V dropped 5 bases and J dropped 7 bases, with 6 bases sitting between them. This CDR3 has 11 residues. Germline CDR1 reads LGHNT; CDR2 reads FRNRAP. As DNA, the CDR3 is TGTGCTAGTGGTGCGAGTAATGAGCAGTTCTTC. It encodes CASGASNEQFF.

V gene TRBV7-2 combines with J gene TRBJ2-1; TRBD1 aligns across 7 bases. The trim removed 6 bases at V and 5 bases at J, leaving 19 bases unmatched. The CDR3 covers 18 residues. Looked up from germline, CDR1 is SGHTA and CDR2 is FQGNSA. The CDR3 reads CASRGLHRGLPFHNEQFF. CDR3 coding DNA: TGTGCCAGCAGAGGTCTCCACAGGGGCCTCCCCTTCCACAATGAGCAGTTCTTC.

The gene calls are TRBV19 and TRBJ2-2; D is unresolved. V was pared by 3 bases and J by 0 bases, with 11 bases between. The CDR3 length is 16 residues. Germline V CDR1 and CDR2: LNHDA, SQIVND (reference sequence). The CDR3 spells CASSMPRIANTGELFF. The CDR3 DNA reads as TGTGCCAGTAGTATGCCCAGGATCGCGAACACCGGGGAGCTGTTTTTT.

This clone has more than one count but fewer than ten. The CDR3 is CASERRSFTDTQYF. The CDR3 DNA reads TGTGCCAGCGAGCGGCGGTCTTTCACAGATACGCAGTATTTT. The chain combines TRBV6-6 with TRBJ2-3; D might be TRBD2 (5 bases). The CDR3 consists of 14 residues. Trimming shortened V by 8 bases and J by 2 bases, and 14 bases separated the two germline ends. Germline loops: CDR1 MNHNY, CDR2 SVGAGI (reference sequence).

The chain carries TRBV9 and TRBJ2-3; no firm D call. This CDR3 comprises 13 residues. Per the germline V gene, CDR1 is SGDLS and CDR2 is YYNGEE. The germline V and J ends were trimmed by 0 bases and 6 bases, with 8 bases remaining between them. Here the CDR3 DNA reads TGTGCCAGCAGCGTAGATTTAGGGGATACGCAGTATTTT. Amino acid sequence: CASSVDLGDTQYF.

The chain recombines TRBV6-5 with TRBJ1-1, with 7 bases that match TRBD1. CDR3 length: 13 amino acids. J gave up 5 bases and V 11 bases, and 11 bases lay outside the gene matches. Germline CDR1 reads MNHEY; CDR2 reads SVGAGI. In DNA, the CDR3 is TGTGCCGCTTCGGGGCAGGGGGGAACTGAAGCTTTCTTT. Translated: CAASGQGGTEAFF.

For this clone: Other DNA sequences within the sample encode an identical CDR3. This rearrangement joins TRBV30 to TRBJ2-7; 7 bases agree with TRBD1. The trim removed 4 bases at V and 3 bases at J, leaving 0 bases unmatched. The germline gives CDR1 GTSNPN, CDR2 SVGIG (reference sequence). CDR3 size: 11 residues. CDR3 amino acids: CAWTGGYEQYF. In DNA form, the CDR3 reads TGTGCCTGGACAGGGGGCTACGAGCAGTACTTC.

In nucleotides, the CDR3 is TGTGCCAGCAGAAGGGACAGGGAGCGGGTCGGGGAGCTGTTTTTT. As protein: CASRRDRERVGELFF. The V call is TRBV11-3, the J call TRBJ2-2; 9 bases agree with TRBD1. In germline, CDR1 is SGHNT, CDR2 YENEEA. The junction had 9 bases not matched to a gene; V was cut back by 6 bases and J by 7 bases. CDR3 size: 15 residues.

This chain connects TRBV7-8 to TRBJ2-7; 16 bases line up with TRBD2. CDR1 SGHVS and CDR2 FQNEAQ come from the germline V gene. V trimming: 3 bases; J trimming: 8 bases; junction bases outside the gene matches: 13. The CDR3 totals 18 residues. The DNA for the CDR3 is TGTGCCAGCAGCTTGGGTGGCACACCGGGACTAGCGGGAGGGAAGCAGTACTTC. It codes for CASSLGGTPGLAGGKQYF.

V is TRBV7-9 and J is TRBJ2-1; 14 nucleotides agree with TRBD2. The V gene's germline CDR1 is SEHNR and CDR2 FQNEAQ (reference sequence). V shed 10 bases, J shed 6 bases, and the junction held 17 bases outside the gene matches. The CDR3 covers 18 residues. The CDR3 sequence: CAIGSGLAGEGRRNEQFF. Here the CDR3 DNA reads TGTGCCATCGGATCGGGACTAGCGGGAGAAGGGAGGCGCAATGAGCAGTTCTTC.

The chain employs TRBV29-1 and TRBJ2-5, with 12 bases identical to TRBD2. The better agreement between TRBJ2-7 and the DNA end casts doubt on the J call. Germline CDR1 SQVTM, CDR2 ANQGSEA. CDR3 length: 13 amino acids. The CDR3 DNA is TGCAGCTTTTGGACTAGCGGGACCGGCGAGCAGTACTTC. Amino acids: CSFWTSGTGEQYF.

On this clone: This sample also contains other DNA sequences that code for the same CDR3. This chain uses TRBV6-6 with TRBJ2-2; D not resolved. This CDR3 is 12 amino acids long. Trimming took 2 bases from V and 8 from J, leaving 6 bases between them. The germline V gene encodes CDR1 MNHNY and CDR2 SVGAGI (reference sequence). In nucleotides, the CDR3 is TGTGCCAGCAGTTACCCTCGAGGGGAGCTGTTTTTT. It yields the protein CASSYPRGELFF.

This clone was counted a single time. This sequence joins TRBV19 and TRBJ1-1; no clear D gene. V was pared by 4 bases and J by 7 bases, with 16 bases between. Germline loops: CDR1 LNHDA, CDR2 SQIVND (reference sequence). This CDR3 region has 14 residues. The CDR3 loop is CASSNPGRGVEAFF. The CDR3 nucleotides read TGTGCCAGTAGTAACCCCGGGCGGGGTGTTGAAGCTTTCTTT.

This chain joins TRBV10-3 and TRBJ2-3; the D gene is possibly TRBD2 (6 bases). Trimming took off 7 bases at V and 0 bases at J, with 8 bases between the two ends. This CDR3 has 13 amino acids. Germline V lookup: CDR1 ENHRY, CDR2 SYGVKD. The CDR3 region has the DNA TGTGCCATCATGAGCGGGAGCACAGATACGCAGTATTTT. The encoded protein is CAIMSGSTDTQYF.

For the CDR3, the DNA is TGTGCCAGCAGCTCGGACTATTTCAGGAGCGAACCGTTCTTC. Protein sequence: CASSSDYFRSEPFF. The V call is TRBV7-8, the J call TRBJ2-1; weak D call: TRBD2 (6 bases). There are 14 residues in the CDR3. The V gene lost 4 bases and the J gene lost 15 bases, with 22 bases spanning the gap. The V gene's germline CDR1 is SGHVS and CDR2 FQNEAQ.

The chain has TRBV6-1 and TRBJ2-7, with 8 positions matching TRBD2. This CDR3 is built from 15 residues. Trimming removed 1 base from V and 3 bases from J; junction bases left unmatched: 5. Per the germline V gene, CDR1 is MNHNS and CDR2 is SASEGT. Here the CDR3 reads CASSEVRGVIYEQYF. The CDR3 DNA reads TGTGCCAGCAGTGAAGTGCGGGGGGTGATCTACGAGCAGTACTTC.

This chain links TRBV15 with TRBJ1-5; perhaps TRBD1 as D (5 bases). The length of the CDR3 is 15 residues. The V end lost 5 bases, the J end lost 5 bases, and 16 bases lay between the germline ends. The germline V gene encodes CDR1 LNHNV and CDR2 YYDKDF (reference sequence). CDR3: CATSPLRQGYQPQHF. The CDR3 DNA reads TGTGCCACCAGCCCATTGAGGCAGGGCTATCAGCCCCAGCATTTT.

This sequence joins TRBV15 and TRBJ2-1; a weak D match, TRBD1 (7 bases). Trimming removed 3 bases at V and 2 bases at J, with 14 bases between. The CDR3 length is 16 residues. Germline values: CDR1 LNHNV, CDR2 YYDKDF (reference sequence). CDR3 DNA sequence: TGTGCCACCAGCAGTCCGACAGGGAGGACCTACAATGAGCAGTTCTTC. Translation: CATSSPTGRTYNEQFF.

The V gene is TRBV18, the J gene TRBJ2-3, with TRBD2 as a possible D gene (6 bases). Germline V gene sequence: CDR1 KGHSH, CDR2 LQKENI. Trimming took off 5 bases at V and 6 bases at J, with 12 bases between the two ends. This CDR3 has 13 amino acids. CDR3 loop: CASSARLEDTQYF. The CDR3 region has the DNA TGTGCCAGCTCAGCAAGACTAGAGGATACGCAGTATTTT.